These 12 T cell receptor beta chains came from one sample sequenced in a study of cytomegalovirus exposure and HLA in healthy donors. PCR used 60 Vbeta primers and 13 Jbeta primers. Only in-frame clones appear in the TCRdb table, and some are missing; sequencing was by immunoSEQ multiplex PCR. Here the sample spans more than 110,000 clones, 75% to 90% being singletons. Sequenced sample: PBMCs. Every receptor here comes from a female donor in good health and CMV-seronegative.

This rearrangement joins TRBV19 to TRBJ1-1, with D possibly TRBD1 on 5 matching bases. The length of the CDR3 is 12 residues. Trimming pared 8 bases from V and 4 bases from J, leaving 11 bases between. In germline, CDR1 is LNHDA, CDR2 SQIVND (reference sequence). The CDR3 sequence is CASVLGGTEAFF. The CDR3 DNA reads TGTGCCAGTGTTTTGGGGGGCACTGAAGCTTTCTTT.

The chain couples TRBV7-9 to TRBJ2-1, with 8 bases matching TRBD2. V gave up 10 bases and J gave up 5 bases; unmatched junction bases: 16. In germline, CDR1 is SEHNR, CDR2 FQNEAQ (reference sequence). The CDR3 totals 16 residues. CDR3 DNA sequence: TGTGCCACCAGAGGGAACCGGGAGGGCCGAAACAATGAGCAGTTCTTC. Translating it yields CATRGNREGRNNEQFF.

The chain uses TRBV7-6 and TRBJ2-7; 8 nucleotides line up with TRBD1. Germline CDR1 SGHVS, CDR2 FNYEAQ. The CDR3 covers 18 residues. J was trimmed by 4 bases and V by 3 bases; bases with no gene match: 17. This CDR3 reads CASSLLGQVSKGAYEQYF. For the CDR3, the DNA is TGTGCCAGCAGCTTGCTGGGACAGGTTTCCAAAGGGGCGTACGAGCAGTACTTC.

CDR3 sequence reads: CAWSVGLAGETQYF. CDR3 nucleotides: TGTGCCTGGAGTGTTGGACTAGCGGGAGAGACCCAGTACTTC. The chain employs TRBV30 and TRBJ2-5, with 11 bases lining up with TRBD2. The CDR3 extends over 14 amino acids. Germline loops: CDR1 GTSNPN, CDR2 SVGIG (reference sequence). Losses at the gene ends were 0 bases for V and 4 bases for J; bases not matched to a gene: 1.

V usage is TRBV6-5 and J usage is TRBJ1-1; 7 nucleotides align to TRBD1. This CDR3 is built from 14 residues. The trim removed 5 bases at V and 1 base at J, leaving 4 bases unmatched. The germline V gene encodes CDR1 MNHEY and CDR2 SVGAGI. CDR3: CASSQQGWNTEAFF. Here the CDR3 DNA reads TGTGCCAGCAGTCAACAGGGGTGGAACACTGAAGCTTTCTTT.

This chain links TRBV5-4 with TRBJ2-1; D gene unclear. Trimming shortened V by 0 bases and J by 4 bases, and 8 bases separated the two germline ends. The length of the CDR3 is 14 residues. CDR1 is SGHNT, CDR2 YYREEE, per germline (reference sequence). In DNA form, the CDR3 reads TGTGCCAGCAGCTTGGATGAGAGGTACAATGAGCAGTTCTTC. Its protein is CASSLDERYNEQFF.

The sample holds a few counts of this clone. The chain uses TRBV16 and TRBJ2-7, with D possibly TRBD1 on 6 matching bases. Trimming cost V 1 base and J 3 bases, with 10 bases left between them. CDR1 and CDR2 (germline): KGHSY, FQNENV. The CDR3 covers 14 residues. The CDR3 spells CASSQFLGGYEQYF. CDR3 in DNA: TGTGCCAGCAGCCAATTCTTAGGGGGCTACGAGCAGTACTTC. The entire variable domain, with the rest obtained from reference TRBV16 and TRBJ2-7, is as follows: GEEVAQTPKHLVRGEGQKAKLYCAPIKGHSYVFWYQQVLKNEFKFLISFQNENVFDETGMPKERFSAKCLPNSPCSLEIQATKLEDSAVYFCASSQFLGGYEQYFGPGTRLTVT.

This chain connects TRBV29-1 to TRBJ2-2, with D perhaps TRBD2 (5 bases). V was cut by 6 bases and J by 3 bases, with 11 bases left in between. Germline values: CDR1 SQVTM, CDR2 ANQGSEA. This CDR3 is built from 13 residues. CDR3 sequence (DNA): TGCAGCGTATCGGGGTGGGACACCGGGGAGCTGTTTTTT. It is translated as CSVSGWDTGELFF.

This chain joins TRBV5-1 and TRBJ1-2; D possibly corresponds to TRBD1 (6 bases). Germline V gene sequence: CDR1 SGHRS, CDR2 YFSETQ. V was clipped by 4 bases and J by 6 bases, with 16 bases between them. The CDR3 totals 14 residues. The chain's CDR3 is CASSLTGTSDGYTF. In DNA form, the CDR3 reads TGCGCCAGCAGCCTAACCGGGACATCGGATGGCTACACCTTC.

The J gene is TRBJ1-2, the V gene TRBV6-1; possible D gene TRBD1, 6 bases. Between the trimmed V and J ends, which lost 4 bases and 3 bases, there was a span of 12 bases. CDR3 length: 14 amino acids. From germline, CDR1 is MNHNS and CDR2 SASEGT. The CDR3 is CASSGPGQYYGYTF. The CDR3 bases are TGTGCCAGCAGTGGGCCAGGACAGTACTATGGCTACACCTTC.

This CDR3 reads CASSSGTGSATEAFF. The CDR3 DNA reads as TGCGCCAGCAGCTCAGGGACAGGGTCGGCCACTGAAGCTTTCTTT. The chain recombines TRBV5-1 with TRBJ1-1; 9 positions match TRBD1. CDR1 and CDR2 from the germline V gene are SGHRS and YFSETQ. V gave up 3 bases and J gave up 4 bases; unmatched junction bases: 7. The CDR3 is made up of 15 amino acids.

This clone was detected only once. The J gene is TRBJ2-1, the V gene TRBV27; 8 nucleotides agree with TRBD1. The germline CDR1 and CDR2 sequences are MNHEY and SMNVEV (reference sequence). The CDR3 runs to 14 residues. J gave up 4 bases and V 5 bases, and 4 bases lay outside the gene matches. The chain's CDR3 is CASSPDREYNEQFF. For the CDR3, the DNA is TGTGCCAGCAGTCCGGACAGGGAATACAATGAGCAGTTCTTC.